This T cell receptor beta chain was obtained from a study of blood T cell repertoires in COVID-19 (dated by TCRdb to the early 2020s). Describing the broader study: Samples from collaborators originated in the United States, Italy and Spain and spanned both the acute and convalescent phases of COVID-19. The prospective study material was composed of cDNA or gDNA derived from T cells, B-cell-depleted T cells, or PBMCs. Deeply sampled blood TCRbeta repertoires from subjects exposed to, actively infected with, or recovered from COVID-19 were included in the dataset. The repertoires were made available in a free public database intended to serve as a resource for research on the immune response to SARS-CoV-2. Samples were obtained from the ongoing ImmuneRACE study (first 160 participants) and from 1,254 subjects provided by 6 global collaborators. The sample metadata nearly always contained a de-identified subject ID, COVID-19 status, age in years and sex. Where HLA class I and class II types were available, the types were taken from metadata supplied by the sample provider, not from assay-based typing. The investigation overall reported the following: The amount of clinical and demographic metadata varied by source and participant and was provided uncurated.

TCRbeta CDR3 regions were amplified from genomic DNA using the immunoSEQ Assay, a bias-controlled multiplex PCR. The source study handled its data this way. Within the assay, amplification of reference gene primers was used to estimate how many nucleated cells each sample contained. To quantify the absolute abundance of each unique TCRbeta CDR3 rearrangement, sequence reads were collapsed and filtered. Productive Simpson clonality was computed per sample as the square root of Simpson's diversity index over productive rearrangements. This immuneACCESS table, as held by TCRdb, lists in-frame sequences with V and J called but not all clones. Of the missing ones, under half trace to an unresolved V gene in checked studies; the others have no known cause. Clone size and V and J calls were adopted from that table, with D and trimming inferred from the DNA. The sample profile shows about 220,000 clones; 80% of them were found once. The ten largest account for more than 7% of the sample.

Note on this clone: It has no known antigen specificity. There are no base qualities to consult, and no much larger clone falls within one base.

The collaborating institutions used their own protocols to collect whole blood in K2EDTA tubes. For TCRbeta analysis, collaborators shipped samples as frozen whole blood, isolated PBMCs, or DNA extracted from either of those sample types. CDR1 and CDR2 (LGHDT, YNNKEL) derive from the germline V gene (reference sequence). Unmatched junction bases come to 4, with V trimmed by 1 base and J by 2 bases. Measured from the cysteine to the phenylalanine, the CDR3 is 15 residues long. The entry retains the CDR3 DNA only, 45 bases that are in frame from base 1. The receptor chain draws on TRBV3-1 (or the pseudogene TRBV3-2) and TRBJ2-7; the central 8 bases match TRBD2. Sequencing used peripheral blood. The sequence was obtained from a woman aged 70 to 79 with acute or convalescent COVID-19. Read as DNA, the sequence is TGTGCCAGCAGCCAAGGGACTAGCAACGCCTACGAGCAGTACTTC. It specifies CASSQGTSNAYEQYF.